The 2 T cell receptor beta chains listed next were all sequenced from one sample in a study of T cell responses to AZD1222 COVID-19 vaccine. Some clones are missing from TCRdb's copy, which holds only in-frame ones; the method was immunoSEQ multiplex PCR. The sample lists about 120,000 clones; about 91% were seen once. The source was peripheral blood, collected 28 days after the second AZD1222 dose. All receptors derive from an adult who received the AZD1222 COVID-19 vaccine.

The chain links TRBV5-8 to TRBJ1-1, with D perhaps matching TRBD1 (6 bases). Trimming cost V 2 bases and J 0 bases, with 17 bases left between them. Per germline, CDR1 SGHTS and CDR2 YDEGEE. The CDR3 consists of 17 residues. The CDR3, as DNA: TGTGCCAGCAGCTTTGAGGGTAAGGGACAAATGAACACTGAAGCTTTCTTT. This sequence encodes CASSFEGKGQMNTEAFF.

J is TRBJ1-1 and V is TRBV18; D might be TRBD1 (6 bases). Between the trimmed V and J ends, which lost 5 bases and 6 bases, there was a span of 19 bases. The CDR3 covers 15 residues. Germline V gene lookup returns CDR1 KGHSH and CDR2 LQKENI. The CDR3 loop is CASSADLQGVAEAFF. The DNA for the CDR3 is TGTGCCAGCTCAGCCGACCTACAGGGTGTCGCTGAAGCTTTCTTT.